This T cell receptor beta chain was recovered during a study of patients and donors after allogeneic stem cell transplantation. TCRdb ran MiXCR on the RT-PCR reads and lists one entry per CDR3 protein. The sample lists about 74,000 distinct CDR3 sequences; approximately 26% were seen once. V was cut by 2 bases and J by 0 bases, with 10 bases left in between. Germline V CDR1 and CDR2: SEHNR, FQNEAQ (reference sequence). The CDR3 spans 15 residues. The sample taken for sequencing was blood, either unsorted or a sorted T cell fraction (not recorded which). The receptor was isolated from a human donor who was either an allogeneic HSCT recipient or a stem cell or donor lymphocyte infusion donor (not recorded which). It is not recorded whose cells these are; they may come from a transplant donor. This chain connects TRBV7-9 to TRBJ1-1; D not resolved. CDR3 coding DNA: TGTGCCAGCAGCTTAACCGCGCTTTTGAACACTGAAGCTTTCTTT. Protein sequence: CASSLTALLNTEAFF.